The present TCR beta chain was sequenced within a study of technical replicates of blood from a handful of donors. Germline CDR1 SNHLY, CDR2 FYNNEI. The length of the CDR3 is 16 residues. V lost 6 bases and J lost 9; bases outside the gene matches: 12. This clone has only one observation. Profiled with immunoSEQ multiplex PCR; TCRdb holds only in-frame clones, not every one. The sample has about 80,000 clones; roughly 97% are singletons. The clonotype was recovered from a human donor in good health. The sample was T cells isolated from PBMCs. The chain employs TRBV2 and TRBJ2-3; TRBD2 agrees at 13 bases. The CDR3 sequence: CASSLGTSGAPITQYF. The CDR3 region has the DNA TGTGCCAGCAGCCTTGGGACTAGCGGGGCCCCCATCACGCAGTATTTT.